These 4 T cell receptor beta chains came from one sample sequenced in a study of shared clonotypes between healthy human individuals. TCRdb's table, derived via immunoSEQ multiplex PCR, lists solely in-frame clones and lacks some. Among approximately 1,500,000 clones listed, 96% were seen once. Sequenced: naive CD4+ T cells sorted from blood. Specified subset: CD45RA+ positively selected. The receptors here all came from a man aged 25-45 years in good health.

This clone has a single count. The V call is TRBV18, the J call TRBJ2-7; the match to TRBD1 covers 10 bases. This CDR3 region has 17 residues. In germline, CDR1 is KGHSH, CDR2 LQKENI. Trimming removed 3 bases from V and 6 bases from J; junction bases left unmatched: 14. The DNA for the CDR3 is TGTGCCAGCTCACCTACTCCCCCGACAGGGGGCCCTGGCGAGCAGTACTTC. This encodes CASSPTPPTGGPGEQYF.

The chain couples TRBV6-1 to TRBJ2-3, with 10 bases identical to TRBD1. CDR3 length equals 15 residues. Germline-derived CDR1 and CDR2 are MNHNS and SASEGT. The trim removed 5 bases at V and 4 bases at J, leaving 6 bases unmatched. DNA for the CDR3: TGTGCCAGCAGTTTTCTGACAGGGGGCTCAGATACGCAGTATTTT. Translating gives CASSFLTGGSDTQYF.

V gene TRBV19 combines with J gene TRBJ2-7, with a tentative D call TRBD2 (6 bases). The CDR3 totals 14 residues. The V end lost 5 bases, the J end lost 6 bases, and 17 bases lay between the germline ends. Per the germline V gene, CDR1 is LNHDA and CDR2 is SQIVND (reference sequence). The CDR3: CASSYPGGWSEQYF. CDR3 nucleotide sequence: TGTGCCAGTAGTTACCCCGGGGGTTGGAGCGAGCAGTACTTC. The full variable domain, in which reference TRBV19 and TRBJ2-7 provide the parts outside the CDR3, is DGGITQSPKYLFRKEGQNVTLSCEQNLNHDAMYWYRQDPGQGLRLIYYSQIVNDFQKGDIAEGYSVSREKKESFPLTVTSAQKNPTAFYLCASSYPGGWSEQYFGPGTRLTVT.

The V and J genes are TRBV5-5 and TRBJ2-1; 8 positions match TRBD2. This CDR3 comprises 17 residues. Per the germline V gene, CDR1 is SGHKS and CDR2 is YYEKEE (reference sequence). J was trimmed by 7 bases and V by 3 bases; bases with no gene match: 15. This chain's CDR3 is CASSWQGKSGGGNEQFF. CDR3 nucleotide sequence: TGTGCCAGCAGCTGGCAGGGGAAGAGCGGGGGAGGGAATGAGCAGTTCTTC.